This entry features one TCR beta chain sequence. TCRdb recomputed calls from the RT-PCR reads with MiXCR, one row per CDR3 protein. The table lists about 40,000 distinct CDR3 sequences, roughly 29% of them singletons. The CDR3 is made up of 14 amino acids. V lost 2 bases to trimming and J lost 7 bases; unmatched junction nucleotides: 6. Germline CDR1 reads DFQATT; CDR2 reads SNEGSKA (reference sequence). This sample was included in a study of patients and donors after allogeneic stem cell transplantation. This chain joins TRBV20-1 and TRBJ1-5; the match to TRBD1 covers 9 bases. The TCR was taken from a human donor who was either an allogeneic HSCT recipient or a stem cell or donor lymphocyte infusion donor (not recorded which). It is not recorded whose cells these are; they may come from a transplant donor. The specimen sequenced was blood, either unsorted or a sorted T cell fraction (not recorded which). The CDR3 loop reads CSARRQGVGQPQHF. CDR3 sequence (DNA): TGCAGTGCTAGAAGACAGGGGGTAGGGCAGCCCCAGCATTTT.